This T cell receptor beta chain appears in the sequencing data of a study of control samples from healthy donors and cancer patients. Sequenced by immunoSEQ multiplex PCR; TCRdb stores in-frame clones only, minus some. The repertoire holds roughly 120,000 clones, with about 89% as singletons. CDR1 is MNHEY and CDR2 is SVGEGT in the germline V gene. The CDR3 runs to 12 residues. V was clipped by 2 bases and J by 4 bases, with 4 bases between them. Material for sequencing was blood. The receptor was derived from a woman under 30 in good health. This chain joins TRBV6-2 or TRBV6-3 and TRBJ2-3; D gene ambiguous. The CDR3 DNA follows: TGTGCCAGCAGTTACGGTCCAGATACGCAGTATTTT. It is translated as CASSYGPDTQYF.